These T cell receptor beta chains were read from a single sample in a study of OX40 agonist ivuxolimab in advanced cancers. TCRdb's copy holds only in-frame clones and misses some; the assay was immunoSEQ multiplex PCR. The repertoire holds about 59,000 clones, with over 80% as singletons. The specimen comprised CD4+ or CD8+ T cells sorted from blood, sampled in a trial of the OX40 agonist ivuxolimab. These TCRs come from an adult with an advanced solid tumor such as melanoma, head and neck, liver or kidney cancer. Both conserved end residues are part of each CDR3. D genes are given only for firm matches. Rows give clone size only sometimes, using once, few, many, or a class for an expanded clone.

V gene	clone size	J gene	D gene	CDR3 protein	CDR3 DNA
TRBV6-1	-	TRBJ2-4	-	CASSEGRYEAKNIQYF	TGTGCCAGCAGTGAAGGAAGGTATGAAGCCAAAAACATTCAGTACTTC
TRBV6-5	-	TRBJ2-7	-	CASSYAGKGYEQYF	TGTGCCAGCAGTTACGCAGGGAAGGGGTACGAGCAGTACTTC
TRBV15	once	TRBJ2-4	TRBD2	CATSRVNDLFAGVVAKNIQYF	TGTGCCACCAGCAGAGTAAACGACCTCTTCGCGGGGGTGGTCGCCAAAAACATTCAGTACTTC
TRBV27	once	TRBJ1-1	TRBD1	CASSSLQGWSNTEAFF	TGTGCCAGCAGTTCACTACAGGGGTGGAGTAACACTGAAGCTTTCTTT
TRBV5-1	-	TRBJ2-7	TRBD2	CASSLGLAGVLGSYEQYF	TGCGCCAGCAGCTTGGGACTAGCGGGAGTTTTGGGGTCCTACGAGCAGTACTTC
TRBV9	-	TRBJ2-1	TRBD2	CASSGIAGVYNEQFF	TGTGCCAGCAGCGGGATAGCGGGGGTATACAATGAGCAGTTCTTC
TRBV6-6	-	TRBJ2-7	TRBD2	CASSYSASGSPYEQYF	TGTGCCAGCAGTTACTCAGCTAGCGGGAGTCCCTACGAGCAGTACTTC
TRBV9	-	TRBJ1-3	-	CASSVGQAEPGNTIYF	TGTGCCAGCAGCGTAGGACAGGCAGAACCTGGAAACACCATATATTTT
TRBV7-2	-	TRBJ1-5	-	CASSLSGVVSNQPQHF	TGTGCCAGCAGCTTAAGCGGTGTGGTATCCAATCAGCCCCAGCATTTT
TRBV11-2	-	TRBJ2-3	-	CASSPPSTDTQYF	TGTGCCAGCAGCCCCCCGAGCACAGATACGCAGTATTTT
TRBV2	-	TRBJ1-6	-	CASSEPGGAGSPLHF	TGTGCCAGCAGTGAACCCGGGGGCGCGGGTTCACCCCTCCACTTT
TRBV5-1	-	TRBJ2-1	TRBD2	CASSLVASGRYEQFF	TGCGCCAGCAGCTTGGTGGCTAGCGGGAGGTATGAGCAGTTCTTC
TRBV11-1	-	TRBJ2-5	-	CASSFTEQETQYF	TGTGCCAGCAGCTTCACGGAACAAGAGACCCAGTACTTC
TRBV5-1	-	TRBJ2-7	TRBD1	CASSFIRSETGGSYEQYF	TGCGCCAGCAGCTTTATACGGTCGGAGACAGGGGGATCCTACGAGCAGTACTTC
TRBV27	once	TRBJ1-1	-	CASRSGMPSFEAFF	TGTGCCAGCAGATCAGGGATGCCCTCATTTGAAGCTTTCTTT
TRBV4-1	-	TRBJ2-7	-	CASSQDWAVSYEQYF	TGCGCCAGCAGCCAAGATTGGGCGGTCTCCTACGAGCAGTACTTC
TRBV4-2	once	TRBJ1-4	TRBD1	CASSPGQGSNEKLFF	TGTGCCAGCAGCCCTGGACAGGGGTCGAATGAAAAACTGTTTTTT
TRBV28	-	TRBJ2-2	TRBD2	CASSYIGGGNWELFF	TGTGCCAGCAGTTACATAGGCGGGGGAAACTGGGAGCTGTTTTTT
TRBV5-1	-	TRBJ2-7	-	CASRLTTYEQYF	TGCGCCAGCAGATTGACCACCTACGAGCAGTACTTC
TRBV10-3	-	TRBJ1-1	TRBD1	CAIRMGQGAGTEAFF	TGTGCCATCAGGATGGGACAGGGGGCTGGCACTGAAGCTTTCTTT
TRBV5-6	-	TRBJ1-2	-	CASTTTEYYGYTF	TGTGCCAGCACCACAACGGAATACTATGGCTACACCTTC
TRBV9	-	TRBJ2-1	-	CASSPHTGANEQFF	TGTGCCAGCAGCCCACATACTGGGGCCAATGAGCAGTTCTTC
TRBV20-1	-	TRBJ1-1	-	CSARFRFEAFF	TGCAGTGCTAGGTTTAGATTTGAAGCTTTCTTT